This is a list of T cell receptor beta chains from one sample in a study of T cell repertoires in cytomegalovirus infection. From the reads, TCRdb called clonotypes with MiXCR, one entry per CDR3 protein. The sample has a few hundred thousand distinct CDR3 sequences; more than 9% are singletons. Sequences were obtained from PBMCs. The receptor set was obtained from a human donor in good health (CMV status not recorded). Some clones in this sample may be carry-over from other donors' samples. CDR3s include the opening cysteine and the closing phenylalanine or tryptophan. A D gene is named only where the DNA matches it firmly. Clone size is given for some rows only: seen once, a few or many times, or a class if the clone is expanded.

CDR3 length,V gene,J gene,clone size,D gene,CDR3 DNA,CDR3 protein
17,TRBV12-5,TRBJ2-1,many,TRBD2,TGTGCTAGTGGTTTGGTTCAGACTAGCGGGAGTTACAATGAGCAGTTCTTC,CASGLVQTSGSYNEQFF
14,TRBV19,TRBJ1-1,few,.,TGTGCCATTAAGGACAGAGAAAGGAACACTGAAGCTTTCTTT,CAIKDRERNTEAFF
17,TRBV20-1,TRBJ1-5,few,.,TGCAGTGCCACCTCAGCAGGGGCCTCCCTAATGGGTCAGCCCCAGCATTTT,CSATSAGASLMGQPQHF
13,TRBV7-6,TRBJ2-3,many,.,TGTGCCAGCAGCCTCCAGACACGAGATACGCAGTATTTT,CASSLQTRDTQYF
17,TRBV7-9,TRBJ2-1,few,TRBD2,TGTGCCAGCAGCCCAACCTCCGCAGGGAGGGTCGGAAATGAGCAGTTCTTC,CASSPTSAGRVGNEQFF
16,TRBV12-3/TRBV12-4,TRBJ2-1,.,TRBD2,TGTGCCAGCAGGTGGGGGGGGACTAGCGGGAGGAATGAGCAGTTCTTC,CASRWGGTSGRNEQFF
15,TRBV7-8,TRBJ2-1,.,TRBD2,TGTGCCAGCAGCATGAGCGGGGCGTCCTACAATGAGCAGTTCTTC,CASSMSGASYNEQFF
13,TRBV15,TRBJ2-7,.,.,TGTGCCACCAGCAGAGAGGGCTTCTACGAGCAGTACTTC,CATSREGFYEQYF
15,TRBV7-2,TRBJ2-2,many,.,TGTGCCAGCAGCACTGGGACCTTCGGGGGCGGGGAGCTGTTTTTT,CASSTGTFGGGELFF
15,TRBV28,TRBJ1-5,few,.,TGTGCCAGCAGTCGGACCGAAGGGAGCAATCAGCCCCAGCATTTT,CASSRTEGSNQPQHF
14,TRBV7-9,TRBJ2-7,.,TRBD1,TGTGCCAGCAGTCCCAGACAGGGGACCTACGAGCAGTACTTC,CASSPRQGTYEQYF
14,TRBV7-3,TRBJ2-1,many,TRBD2,TGTGCCAGCACTAATGGGCGGGAGAGTAGTGAGCAGTTCTTC,CASTNGRESSEQFF
15,TRBV7-2,TRBJ2-1,many,TRBD2,TGTGCCAGCAGCTTAGTACTAGCGGAATACAATGAGCAGTTCTTC,CASSLVLAEYNEQFF
14,TRBV6-2/TRBV6-3,TRBJ2-3,few,TRBD1,TGTGCCAGCAGTCGGACAGGGGGCGCAGATACGCAGTATTTT,CASSRTGGADTQYF
18,TRBV6-6,TRBJ2-2,few,TRBD1,TGTGCCAGCAGTCTTCCACAGGGGGCTTCCAAGAACACCGGGGAGCTGTTTTTT,CASSLPQGASKNTGELFF
14,TRBV18,TRBJ1-5,many,.,TGTGCCAGCTCACCAACTGGGTATTATCAGCCCCAGCATTTT,CASSPTGYYQPQHF
15,TRBV12-3/TRBV12-4,TRBJ1-5,many,.,TGTGCCAGCAGTGTTCACAGAGGCCCCAATCAGCCCCAGCATTTT,CASSVHRGPNQPQHF
15,TRBV27,TRBJ2-1,many,.,TGTGCCAGCAGTTTAATCTTTGGAGCGACCAATGAGCAGTTCTTC,CASSLIFGATNEQFF
13,TRBV6-5,TRBJ2-2,.,TRBD1,TGTGCCAGCAGGACGACAGGGGCCGGGGAGCTGTTTTTT,CASRTTGAGELFF
14,TRBV4-3,TRBJ1-2,.,TRBD1,TGCGCCAGCAGCCAACGACAGGGATTAGGGGGCTACACCTTC,CASSQRQGLGGYTF
17,TRBV28,TRBJ2-3,many,TRBD2,TGTGCCAGCAGTTACCACCTCCGGGCGGGAGACACAGATACGCAGTATTTT,CASSYHLRAGDTDTQYF
16,TRBV7-3,TRBJ2-1,many,.,TGTGCCAGCAGCTTAGGCGGGGGCCGAACCTACAATGAGCAGTTCTTC,CASSLGGGRTYNEQFF
17,TRBV6-1,TRBJ2-3,many,TRBD2,TGTGCCAGCAGTCATGGGACTAGCGGAGGTTTTGGAGATACGCAGTATTTT,CASSHGTSGGFGDTQYF
12,TRBV7-8,TRBJ2-1,many,TRBD1,TGTGCCAGCAGCTACGACAGGGGTGAGCAGTTCTTC,CASSYDRGEQFF
11,TRBV19,TRBJ1-2,few,.,TGTGCCAGTACGGACTTTTATGGCTACACCTTC,CASTDFYGYTF
15,TRBV12-3/TRBV12-4,TRBJ2-7,.,.,TGTGCCAGCAGCCCTACCGGGAGAAGTTCCTACGAGCAGTACTTC,CASSPTGRSSYEQYF
18,TRBV20-1,TRBJ1-5,.,TRBD1,TGCAGTGCCACCACAGGGGATGGTCCCGGCGCTAGCAATCAGCCCCAGCATTTT,CSATTGDGPGASNQPQHF
13,TRBV7-9,TRBJ2-5,many,.,TGTGCCAGCAGTTTCGGTGGAGAAGAGACCCAGTACTTC,CASSFGGEETQYF
20,TRBV6-6,TRBJ1-2,.,.,TGTGCCAGCAGTTACTCTGGACCGCGGGAGAGCGCCCGGATTGGGGGTGGCTACACCTTC,CASSYSGPRESARIGGGYTF
11,TRBV25-1,TRBJ2-1,few,TRBD2,TGTGCCAGCGGCCGACTAGCGCAGCAGTTCTTC,CASGRLAQQFF
13,TRBV7-2,TRBJ1-2,.,.,TGTGCCAGCAGCCTACAGGCTGACTATGGCTACACCTTC,CASSLQADYGYTF
15,TRBV4-2,TRBJ1-2,.,.,TGTGCCAGCAGCCAAGGGGGCCCGGGGAACTATGGCTACACCTTC,CASSQGGPGNYGYTF
14,TRBV11-2,TRBJ1-4,.,TRBD1,TGTGCCAGCAGCGCGGGACAGGGGAATGAAAAACTGTTTTTT,CASSAGQGNEKLFF
13,TRBV6-2/TRBV6-3,TRBJ1-5,few,.,TGTGCCAGCAGGACAGGACACAATCAGCCCCAGCATTTT,CASRTGHNQPQHF
16,TRBV6-6,TRBJ2-6,many,.,TGTGCCAGCAGTTACGAGGGGATCTCTGGGGCCAACGTCCTGACTTTC,CASSYEGISGANVLTF